This paragraph reports one T cell receptor (beta chain). Its antigen is as yet unknown. Germline CDR1 is SGHTA and CDR2 is FQGNSA. The V gene lost 1 base and the J gene lost 9 bases, with 10 bases spanning the gap. The CDR3 loop spans 12 amino acids. TCRdb processed the 5' RACE reads anew with MiXCR; each CDR3 protein has one entry. The table lists roughly 720,000 distinct CDR3 sequences, about 20% of them singletons. This entry belongs to a study of identical twins. Findings of the study overall: Compared with unrelated sharing, twin-shared out-of-frame alpha sequences had more low-probability sequences. Twins showed weaker excess sharing in their beta out-of-frame sequences.

This sample was shared with a second study, whose subject was T cells expressing NK-cell markers. As that study records: From sorted CD3+CD56+NKG2C+, CD3+CD56+NKG2C- and CD3+CD56-NKG2C+ T cells came the TCR beta repertoires. More than 5 donors carried dominant NKG2C+ clonotypes that made up roughly 1.0-7.5% of their CD8+ T cells.

This receptor was taken from a woman between 18 and 30 years old in good health. Sequenced material: PBMCs. The chain carries TRBV7-2 and TRBJ2-7; possibly TRBD2 for D (5 bases). The CDR3 coding sequence is TGTGCCAGCAGCTTAGATGAGGGTAGGCAGTACTTC. Amino acids: CASSLDEGRQYF. The variable domain in full, with the rest retrieved from reference TRBV7-2 and TRBJ2-7, is GAGVSQSPSNKVTEKGKDVELRCDPISGHTALYWYRQSLGQGLEFLIYFQGNSAPDKSGLPSDRFSAERTGGSVSTLTIQRTQQEDSAVYLCASSLDEGRQYFGPGTRLTVT.